The TCR beta chain described here comes from a study of T cell clones after liver transplantation (dated by TCRdb to the late 2010s). Concerning the study at large: ITN030ST, the source of the samples, was a randomized trial that attempted immunosuppression withdrawal within 2 years of liver transplantation. Donor-reactive T cell clones were identified using TCRbeta sequencing after a pre-transplant mixed lymphocyte reaction and were then followed in post-transplant blood. As an antigen-independent comparator for the donor-reactive sequences, third party-reactive TCRbeta sequences from pre-transplant MLRs were identified as well. Three of the eight recipients were HCV-positive; the others were transplanted for non-autoimmune, non-viral indications. Subjects received no induction therapy and standard immunosuppression until randomization at 12-24 months post-transplant. Tolerance meant complete immunosuppression withdrawal for at least one year without liver enzymes rising beyond twice the upper limit of normal. Blood samples were collected pre-transplant, pre-randomization before withdrawal, and post-randomization after either full withdrawal or failed withdrawal. Of the 8 liver transplant recipients making up the studied cohort, 3 were classified as tolerant and 5 as non-tolerant. The investigation overall reported the following: Because of small, heterogeneous patient numbers and non-standardized post-transplant time points, the conclusions were only preliminary. A greater decline was seen for donor-reactive sequences than for third party-reactive sequences, suggesting partial antigen-specific deletion unrelated to withdrawal success. Low numbers of available donor cells limited the measurable donor-reactive repertoire in a couple of subjects. Because allograft tissue specimens were not available, migration of donor-reactive T cells into the graft, rather than deletion, may have occurred. In 5 of 8 subjects, circulating donor-reactive CD4 TCRbeta sequences decreased significantly after transplant, regardless of tolerance or HCV status. When repertoire turnover was accounted for, significantly reduced detection of donor-reactive sequences was found in 7 of 8 subjects for CD4 and in 8 of 8 subjects for CD8.

High-throughput TCRbeta CDR3 sequencing of frozen genomic DNA was performed by immunoSEQ, including PCR amplification, mapping, bias correction and internal controls. The authors processed their data as follows. Productive rearrangements were retained, and unique TCRbeta sequences were defined by the CDR3 nucleotide sequence together with the V and J gene. Donor-reactive sequences required at least 5-fold expansion in CFSE-low cells versus unstimulated pre-transplant cells and at least 0.01% frequency. Minimum frequency thresholds were set for each subject on the basis of the unstimulated sample with the lowest template count, so that a detection power of at least 90% was ensured. Jensen-Shannon divergence between the top 1000 TCRbeta sequences post- versus pre-transplant served as the measure of repertoire turnover. Two-sided Fisher's exact tests were used to test for changes in how often donor-reactive sequences were detected. As stored in TCRdb, this immuneACCESS dataset retains in-frame rearrangements with V and J assigned. A fraction of the clones does not appear; measured against another copy, unresolved V genes explain less than half of the discrepancy, and the remainder lacks a known reason. Clone size and the V and J calls come from that table; the DNA yielded D and trimming. The sample contains about 50,000 clones, 55% to 85% of them found a single time. Less than 10% of the sample comes from the top ten.

The junction shows trimming of 5 bases on V and 7 bases on J, and the gene matches do not reach 4 bases of it. Taken from the germline V gene, the CDR1 and CDR2 loops are MDHEN and SYDVKM. From cysteine to phenylalanine, the CDR3 is 15 amino acids long. Only CDR3 DNA remains: 45 bases, in frame from the first base. This clone has a handful of counts. Its antigen is still unknown. Within one base of it there is no much larger clone, and no base qualities were kept. Thawed unstimulated PBMCs were stained for CD3, CD4 and CD8 and FACS-sorted into CD3+CD4+ and CD3+CD8+ populations. All 8 studied subjects were randomized to withdrawal of immunosuppression. The Qiagen DNeasy Blood and Tissue Kit was used for isolation of genomic DNA.

This receptor was obtained from a human patient who received a liver transplant. In transplant recipients, some T cells may be of donor rather than host origin. The input for sequencing was CD4+ T cells from blood, taken approximately 52 months after liver transplant. The rearranged segments are TRBV28 and TRBJ2-3, and TRBD2 matches 15 of the central bases. The sequence in DNA is TGTGCCAGCAGTAGGACTAGCGGGGGGGCCTATACGCAGTATTTT. It translates as CASSRTSGGAYTQYF.